Reported below is one T cell receptor (beta chain). Its antigen is still unknown. 13 Jbeta primers and 60 Vbeta primers were used for the PCR. TCRdb's copy holds only in-frame clones and misses some; the assay was immunoSEQ multiplex PCR. The sample comprises roughly 180,000 clones, roughly 79% of which are singletons, and over 12% rests with the top ten. The data originate from a study of cytomegalovirus exposure and HLA in healthy donors. Study observations and caveats: The Asian-associated ancestry cluster reportedly had fewer N-insertions than the roughly 670-donor mean in a later analysis. In a later analysis, a missense DCLRE1C variant was linked to TCR beta V- and J-gene trimming. In vitro confirmation showed three CMV-associated chains to be CMV antigen specific. Sequencing depth across donors, presence/absence analyses assumed, was roughly uniform.

The sequence derives from a man aged 50 to 60 in good health and CMV-seropositive. Sequencing used PBMCs.

In DNA, the CDR3 is TGTGCCAGCAGCTTAAGGCCGGGACAGTATAATTCACCCCTCCACTTT. Translated: CASSLRPGQYNSPLHF. This chain links TRBV7-2 with TRBJ1-6; 7 bases align to TRBD1. Germline CDR1 is SGHTA and CDR2 is FQGNSA. This CDR3 spans 16 amino acids. The V segment lost 2 bases and the J segment 4 bases; nucleotides outside the gene matches: 5.